This entry concerns a single T cell receptor beta chain. The data stem from a study of cytomegalovirus exposure and HLA in healthy donors. It was with 60 Vbeta and 13 Jbeta primers that the PCR ran. The repertoire was sequenced with immunoSEQ multiplex PCR; TCRdb's copy has only in-frame clones and lacks some. The sample lists about 140,000 clones, around 75% occurring once. The germline CDR1 and CDR2 sequences are MNHNS and SASEGT. V was pared by 4 bases and J by 4 bases, with 7 bases between. The CDR3 length is 13 residues. This chain links TRBV6-1 with TRBJ2-2; D is unresolved. This sequence originates from a woman in her 30s in good health and CMV-seronegative. The sample consisted of PBMCs. CDR3 loop: CASSVESTGELFF. CDR3 bases: TGTGCCAGCAGTGTCGAGTCCACCGGGGAGCTGTTTTTT.